This entry lists 7 T cell receptor beta chains sequenced from one sample in a study of blood T cell repertoires in COVID-19. Profiling relied on immunoSEQ multiplex PCR, and the TCRdb table lists in-frame clones only, not all of them. The sample contains 200,000 or so clones, approximately 84% of which appear only once. The sequencing input was peripheral blood. These receptors originate from a man older than 75 with acute or convalescent COVID-19.

This chain links TRBV28 with TRBJ1-2; D is unclear. Trimming stripped 2 bases from V and 4 bases from J, with 14 bases between. Looked up from germline, CDR1 is MDHEN and CDR2 is SYDVKM. The CDR3 has 15 residues. Here the CDR3 reads CASSLEPQFSYGYTF. The CDR3 coding sequence is TGTGCCAGCAGTTTAGAGCCACAGTTCTCCTATGGCTACACCTTC.

The chain joins TRBV7-2 to TRBJ1-5, with 8 bases lining up with TRBD1. The CDR3 covers 15 residues. The V and J ends lost 5 bases and 9 bases, in that order; junction bases with no gene match: 12. Germline CDR1 and CDR2: SGHTA and FQGNSA. The CDR3 region is CASSPQGDSSRPQHF. As DNA, the CDR3 is TGTGCCAGCAGCCCACAGGGGGACTCCTCCCGGCCCCAGCATTTT.

CDR3: CASKVGGRNTEAFF. In DNA form, the CDR3 reads TGTGCCAGCAAAGTAGGGGGTAGGAACACTGAAGCTTTCTTT. The chain carries TRBV6-5 and TRBJ1-1; D may be TRBD1 (6 bases). The CDR3 is 14 residues long. V was clipped by 7 bases and J by 1 base, with 13 bases between them. Germline-derived CDR1 and CDR2 are MNHEY and SVGAGI.

The chain is built from TRBV29-1 and TRBJ2-3; D is perhaps TRBD1 (6 bases). Trimming removed 1 base at V and 5 bases at J, with 7 bases between. From germline, CDR1 is SQVTM and CDR2 ANQGSEA. The CDR3 has 12 amino acids. As DNA, the CDR3 is TGCAGCGTTGAAGGAGGGGGAGATACGCAGTATTTT. As protein: CSVEGGGDTQYF.

The chain couples TRBV13 to TRBJ1-1; the D is unclear. Germline loops: CDR1 PRHDT, CDR2 FYEKMQ (reference sequence). This CDR3 region has 15 residues. Trimming removed 5 bases from V and 7 bases from J, with 20 bases in between. CDR3 coding DNA: TGTGCCAGCAGCAAAGAGAGAACCGTCGGGGTTGAAGCTTTCTTT. This encodes CASSKERTVGVEAFF.

This chain connects TRBV7-2 to TRBJ2-2, with a weak D call TRBD2 (6 bases). The CDR3 runs 19 residues. Per germline, CDR1 SGHTA and CDR2 FQGNSA. Between the trimmed V and J ends, which lost 3 bases and 4 bases, there was a span of 24 bases. The CDR3 coding sequence is TGTGCCAGCAGCTTGCCTGGGGGGAAGCGGGCGTCGGGCACCGGGGAGCTGTTTTTT. Translating it yields CASSLPGGKRASGTGELFF.

The V gene is TRBV3-1 (or the pseudogene TRBV3-2), the J gene TRBJ1-1; TRBD1 might be the D (6 bases). This CDR3 region has 12 residues. V lost 4 bases to trimming and J lost 8 bases, with 11 bases between them. The germline gives CDR1 LGHDT, CDR2 YNNKEL (reference sequence). The CDR3, as DNA: TGTGCCAGCAGCCGCCGACAGGCAGAAGCTTTCTTT. The encoded protein is CASSRRQAEAFF.